The entry that follows covers one T cell receptor beta chain sequence. The antigen remains undetermined. Possible read error: a much larger clone is one base away. The data are from a study of post-analysis software for immune sequencing data. Overall study: Recorded disease courses covered relapsing-remitting, secondary progressive and progressive-relapsing multiple sclerosis. Some patients had no subtype annotation. Broader study findings: Versus controls, multiple sclerosis patients showed significantly lower diversity (normalized Chao1).

Included in the TCR beta cDNA libraries were unique molecular identifiers. TCRdb passed the PCR reads through MiXCR, listing each CDR3 protein once. The sample consists of over 250,000 distinct CDR3 sequences, around 34% of them appearing once. The receptor comes from a girl aged 10 to 17 with multiple sclerosis. Sequenced input: blood.

DNA for the CDR3: TGTGTCAGCAGCCCGCGGGAGGAACACTTAGCCAAAAACATTCAGTACTTC. This codes for CVSSPREEHLAKNIQYF. The chain couples TRBV3-1 to TRBJ2-4; the match to TRBD2 covers 8 bases. Germline assignment: CDR1 LGHDT and CDR2 YNNKEL (reference sequence). The CDR3 consists of 17 residues.